The 15 T cell receptor beta chains reported below all come from one sample, sequenced in a study of T cells after yellow fever vaccination. TCRdb analysed the 5' RACE reads with MiXCR anew, one entry per CDR3 protein. The repertoire includes 280,000 or so distinct CDR3 sequences, around 10% of them detected once, and 3% to 3.5% sits in the top ten. The source was CD4+ T cells sorted from PBMCs, collected 5 days after the yellow fever booster vaccination. These receptors were taken from a man aged 18-30 years who received the YFV17D yellow fever vaccine.

This clonotype was recorded at least ten times. This chain links TRBV6-5 with TRBJ2-3; possibly TRBD1 for D (6 bases). Trimming removed 7 bases at V and 4 bases at J, with 15 bases between. Per germline, CDR1 MNHEY and CDR2 SVGAGI. CDR3 length equals 14 residues. This CDR3 reads CASTDPGTSDTQYF. CDR3 nucleotide sequence: TGTGCCAGCACCGACCCGGGGACATCAGATACGCAGTATTTT.

This clonotype was counted ten times or more. The V and J genes are TRBV4-1 and TRBJ2-1; 9 positions agree with TRBD2. The germline CDR1 and CDR2 sequences are MGHRA and YSYEKL. V lost 6 bases, J lost 10 bases, and 7 bases stayed unmatched. This CDR3 spans 13 amino acids. CDR3 sequence reads: CASRGLASGEQFF. The CDR3, as DNA: TGCGCCAGCAGGGGACTAGCATCAGGGGAGCAGTTCTTC.

This sequence joins TRBV6-5 and TRBJ2-2; D may be TRBD2 (6 bases). This CDR3 has 14 amino acids. Trimming took 8 bases from V and 1 from J, leaving 11 bases between them. Germline V gene sequence: CDR1 MNHEY, CDR2 SVGAGI. CDR3 DNA sequence: TGTGCCAGCGCATGGAGGGAGAACACCGGGGAGCTGTTTTTT. Its protein is CASAWRENTGELFF.

This clonotype was seen a few times. The genes are TRBV7-2 and TRBJ2-1, with D unresolved. CDR3 size: 14 residues. The germline V and J ends were trimmed by 3 bases and 7 bases, with 13 bases remaining between them. Germline-derived CDR1 and CDR2 are SGHTA and FQGNSA. The CDR3 protein is CASSFRSAQNEQFF. The CDR3, as DNA: TGTGCCAGCAGCTTTAGGAGCGCACAAAATGAGCAGTTCTTC. Together with reference TRBV7-2 and TRBJ2-1, the CDR3 gives the full variable domain: GAGVSQSPSNKVTEKGKDVELRCDPISGHTALYWYRQSLGQGLEFLIYFQGNSAPDKSGLPSDRFSAERTGGSVSTLTIQRTQQEDSAVYLCASSFRSAQNEQFFGPGTRLTVL.

This chain links TRBV5-1 with TRBJ1-3; possible D gene TRBD1, 5 bases. CDR1 is SGHRS, CDR2 YFSETQ, per germline. The ends were cut back, 4 bases at V and 4 bases at J, with 18 bases in the middle. This CDR3 comprises 16 residues. The CDR3 reads CASSPTGLTSGNTIYF. Here the CDR3 DNA reads TGCGCCAGCAGCCCCACAGGTCTCACATCCGGAAACACCATATATTTT.

The gene calls are TRBV12-3 or TRBV12-4 and TRBJ2-7; TRBD2 aligns across 8 bases. V lost 3 bases and J lost 7; bases outside the gene matches: 5. This CDR3 comprises 13 residues. The CDR3 DNA reads TGTGCCAGCAGTTTCGGGGGGGCTCGAGAGCAGTACGTC. Encoded protein: CASSFGGAREQYV.

The V call is TRBV28, the J call TRBJ1-1; a weak D match, TRBD1 (5 bases). V was cut by 5 bases and J by 6 bases, with 13 bases left in between. Germline V gene data show CDR1 as MDHEN and CDR2 as SYDVKM. CDR3 length equals 13 residues. The CDR3 bases are TGTGCCAGCAGTGGGGGGATTTACTCTGAAGCTTTCTTT. It codes for CASSGGIYSEAFF.

The chain employs TRBV9 and TRBJ2-3; the D is unclear. Trimming cost V 1 base and J 6 bases, with 12 bases left between them. The CDR3 spans 14 residues. Germline CDR1 reads SGDLS; CDR2 reads YYNGEE. CDR3 in amino acids: CASSVSHALDTQYF. CDR3 DNA: TGTGCCAGCAGCGTATCCCACGCGTTGGATACGCAGTATTTT.

This clonotype came up a few times. This rearrangement joins TRBV12-3 or TRBV12-4 to TRBJ2-3, with D uncertain. The CDR3 consists of 14 residues. Trimming removed 5 bases from V and 4 bases from J, with 13 bases in between. The CDR3 is CASSPRTFPDTQYF. CDR3 bases: TGTGCCAGCAGTCCCCGGACCTTTCCAGATACGCAGTATTTT.

J is TRBJ2-7 and V is TRBV18; D not resolved. Between the trimmed V and J ends, which lost 1 base and 2 bases, there was a span of 9 bases. Germline V gene sequence: CDR1 KGHSH, CDR2 LQKENI. The length of the CDR3 is 14 residues. The CDR3 protein is CASSPRSNPYEQYV. The CDR3 nucleotides read TGTGCCAGCTCACCACGGTCCAATCCCTACGAGCAGTACGTC.

The chain has TRBV6-2 or TRBV6-3 and TRBJ2-7, with TRBD1 as a possible D gene (6 bases). The V end was cut by 7 bases, the J end by 2 bases, with 15 bases between. Germline V gene lookup returns CDR1 MNHEY and CDR2 SVGEGT. This CDR3 is built from 14 residues. CDR3 protein: CASTNRQVPYEQYF. The CDR3 bases are TGTGCCAGCACCAATAGACAGGTACCCTACGAGCAGTACTTC.

The gene calls are TRBV7-2 and TRBJ2-7; no firm D call. Looked up from germline, CDR1 is SGHTA and CDR2 is FQGNSA. The CDR3 spans 12 residues. Between the trimmed V and J ends, which lost 4 bases and 3 bases, there was a span of 7 bases. The DNA for the CDR3 is TGTGCCAGCAGCTCAACTTACTACGAGCAGTACTTC. As protein: CASSSTYYEQYF.

The rearrangement joins TRBV7-2 to TRBJ2-7, with D unclear. The CDR3 totals 14 residues. Germline V gives CDR1 SGHTA, CDR2 FQGNSA. V lost 1 base to trimming and J lost 3 bases, with 10 bases between them. The CDR3 spells CASSLDRARYEQYF. The CDR3 DNA follows: TGTGCCAGCAGCTTAGATCGGGCCCGCTACGAGCAGTACTTC.

This clonotype came up a few times. The genes are TRBV4-2 and TRBJ2-2; 11 bases agree with TRBD2. J lost 0 bases, V lost 0 bases, and 3 bases had no gene match. Germline CDR1 reads LGHNA; CDR2 reads YNFKEQ. The CDR3 is made up of 18 amino acids. CDR3 in DNA: TGTGCCAGCAGCCAAGAGGCGACTAGCGGGGCGAACACCGGGGAGCTGTTTTTT. This codes for CASSQEATSGANTGELFF.

This clonotype was counted between two and nine times. The chain uses TRBV6-5 and TRBJ2-1, with D unclear. Germline values: CDR1 MNHEY, CDR2 SVGAGI. The germline V and J ends were trimmed by 6 bases and 15 bases, with 18 bases remaining between them. This CDR3 region has 12 residues. DNA of the CDR3: TGTGCCAGCAGCCGCGGTGGTGGAGCGAGGTTCTTC. The encoded protein is CASSRGGGARFF.